What follows are 25 T cell receptor beta chains derived from one specimen sequenced in a study of lymphopenia after photon versus proton radiotherapy. Profiled with immunoSEQ multiplex PCR; TCRdb holds only in-frame clones, not every one. Of roughly 64,000 clones listed, around 90% were seen once; the top ten hold roughly 12%. The material sequenced was peripheral blood, taken from a patient treated with proton-based radiotherapy. These TCRs come from a man older than 75 with esophageal cancer.

In the case of this clone: Mismatch with germline at one junction end may stem from a read error. The chain combines TRBV7-9 with TRBJ2-7; possibly TRBD2 for D (6 bases). CDR1 and CDR2 (germline): SEHNR, FQNEAQ (reference sequence). This CDR3 has 14 residues. CDR3: CASSSGGNFYEQCF. CDR3 DNA sequence: TGTGCCAGCAGCTCCGGAGGGAACTTCTACGAGCAGTGCTTC.

The V call is TRBV27, the J call TRBJ1-2, with 11 bases fitting TRBD1. Germline assignment: CDR1 MNHEY and CDR2 SMNVEV (reference sequence). This CDR3 is 15 amino acids long. V gave up 5 bases and J gave up 7 bases; unmatched junction bases: 9. This CDR3 is CASSPGTGGILGYTF. The DNA for the CDR3 is TGTGCCAGCAGTCCTGGGACAGGGGGTATCCTTGGCTACACCTTC.

This clone is a singleton in its sample. This sequence joins TRBV19 and TRBJ1-2, with D maybe TRBD1 (6 bases). The CDR3 loop spans 14 amino acids. V was cut by 4 bases and J by 8 bases, with 17 bases left in between. In germline, CDR1 is LNHDA, CDR2 SQIVND (reference sequence). Here the CDR3 reads CASSTTTGPGGYTF. CDR3 coding DNA: TGTGCCAGTAGTACAACGACAGGACCTGGGGGCTACACCTTC.

This clone was counted once. The V and J genes are TRBV5-3 and TRBJ2-4; TRBD1 might be the D (7 bases). Being an ORF, TRBV5-3 has a function that is uncertain. V was trimmed by 2 bases and J by 1 base, leaving 31 bases between them. This CDR3 region has 22 residues. The CDR3 DNA is TGTGCCAGAAGCTTCAGGTCTCAGGGGGGAGACGGAGGCGCCGGGGCCAAAAACATTCAGTACTTC. Protein product: CARSFRSQGGDGGAGAKNIQYF.

This clone was seen a single time. The V and J genes are TRBV19 and TRBJ2-2; 9 positions agree with TRBD1. Germline trimming cut 8 bases from V and 1 base from J; bases unmatched to any gene: 11. Germline V gives CDR1 LNHDA, CDR2 SQIVND (reference sequence). The length of the CDR3 is 17 residues. The CDR3 loop reads CASRRRDRALNTGELFF. The CDR3 DNA follows: TGTGCCAGTCGCCGGCGGGACAGGGCCCTGAACACCGGGGAGCTGTTTTTT.

This clone has only one observation. This CDR3 is also generated by other DNA sequences in the sample. The chain is built from TRBV7-2 and TRBJ1-2; 10 bases align to TRBD1. The ends lost 5 bases at V and 7 bases at J; junction bases unmatched: 4. This CDR3 is built from 13 residues. The V gene's germline CDR1 is SGHTA and CDR2 FQGNSA. The DNA of the CDR3 is TGTGCCAGCAGCCCAGGGACAGGGGTTGGCTACACCTTC. Protein product: CASSPGTGVGYTF.

V usage is TRBV28 and J usage is TRBJ2-7; 8 bases are a match to TRBD2. Per germline, CDR1 MDHEN and CDR2 SYDVKM. V was clipped by 6 bases and J by 3 bases; unmatched bases: 4. The CDR3 is made up of 13 amino acids. This chain's CDR3 is CASRPGGIYEQYF. DNA of the CDR3: TGTGCCAGCAGGCCGGGGGGGATCTACGAGCAGTACTTC.

The V gene is TRBV11-2, the J gene TRBJ1-4; D ambiguous. V lost 6 bases and J lost 0, with 8 bases in between. This CDR3 is 14 amino acids long. Germline V CDR1 and CDR2: SGHAT, FQNNGV. The CDR3 nucleotides are TGTGCCAGCAGGAGGCTGGCAACTAATGAAAAACTGTTTTTT. The encoded protein is CASRRLATNEKLFF.

V gene TRBV5-1 combines with J gene TRBJ1-3, with a tentative D call TRBD1 (5 bases). V was clipped by 1 base and J by 8 bases, with 13 bases between them. The CDR3 has 14 residues. Per the germline V gene, CDR1 is SGHRS and CDR2 is YFSETQ. CDR3 protein: CASSLTGSVDTIYF. CDR3 DNA sequence: TGCGCCAGCAGCTTGACAGGATCTGTGGACACCATATATTTT.

This clone was observed once. V and J are TRBV9 and TRBJ2-3, with TRBD2 matching over 7 bases. After removal of 3 bases from V and 0 bases from J, the junction contained 1 base not matched to a gene. The CDR3 consists of 14 residues. Per germline, CDR1 SGDLS and CDR2 YYNGEE. The CDR3, as DNA: TGTGCCAGCAGCGGCGGGAGAAGCACAGATACGCAGTATTTT. This sequence encodes CASSGGRSTDTQYF.

CDR3 coding DNA: TGTGCCAGTAGAGGACAGGGAAGGGTCGGGGAGCTGTTTTTT. Amino acid sequence: CASRGQGRVGELFF. The chain has TRBV19 and TRBJ2-2; 8 bases match TRBD1. The germline V gene has CDR1 LNHDA and CDR2 SQIVND (reference sequence). The CDR3 has 14 residues. With 6 bases clipped from V and 7 bases from J, the junction kept 7 bases outside the gene matches.

The genes are TRBV14 and TRBJ2-1; D possibly corresponds to TRBD2 (6 bases). V shed 3 bases and J shed 9 bases, with 18 bases lying between them. Looked up from germline, CDR1 is SGHDN and CDR2 is FVKESK. This CDR3 spans 15 amino acids. The CDR3 nucleotides are TGTGCCAGCAGCCATCCCGGGACTTCCTCTCTTGAGCAGTTCTTC. Its translation is CASSHPGTSSLEQFF.

This chain uses TRBV5-4 with TRBJ1-4; weak D call: TRBD1 (5 bases). CDR1 and CDR2 (germline): SGHNT, YYREEE (reference sequence). This CDR3 has 14 amino acids. V lost 0 bases and J lost 8, with 11 bases in between. The CDR3 DNA reads TGTGCCAGCAGCTTGGACAGGCGTGCGGAAAAACTGTTTTTT. Amino acid sequence: CASSLDRRAEKLFF.

This clone was detected a few times. This rearrangement joins TRBV5-1 to TRBJ1-4; D ambiguous. CDR3 length equals 13 residues. V was pared by 0 bases and J by 5 bases, with 5 bases between. Germline CDR1 SGHRS, CDR2 YFSETQ. CDR3 bases: TGCGCCAGCAGCTTGGGTCTGAATGAAAAACTGTTTTTT. This encodes CASSLGLNEKLFF.

This chain joins TRBV5-1 and TRBJ2-2, with D perhaps TRBD2 (6 bases). The CDR3 covers 16 residues. Germline values: CDR1 SGHRS, CDR2 YFSETQ. V was pared by 0 bases and J by 7 bases, with 16 bases between. The CDR3 coding sequence is TGCGCCAGCAGCTTGGACGGGGGTTTCTTCGGCGGGGAGCTGTTTTTT. It translates to CASSLDGGFFGGELFF.

V and J are TRBV6-5 and TRBJ2-5, with 7 bases aligning to TRBD1. Germline CDR1 reads MNHEY; CDR2 reads SVGAGI. The CDR3 is 13 amino acids. V lost 6 bases to trimming and J lost 5 bases; unmatched junction nucleotides: 6. The CDR3 protein is CASRSTGLETQYF. The CDR3 DNA reads as TGTGCCAGCAGATCGACAGGGCTCGAGACCCAGTACTTC.

The chain is built from TRBV7-9 and TRBJ1-4, with 9 bases identical to TRBD1. The germline V gene has CDR1 SEHNR and CDR2 FQNEAQ (reference sequence). V was pared by 5 bases and J by 4 bases, with 5 bases of the junction left unmatched. CDR3 size: 15 residues. CDR3 residues: CASSPSGQGNEKLFF. DNA of the CDR3: TGTGCCAGCAGCCCCTCGGGACAGGGTAATGAAAAACTGTTTTTT.

The CDR3 sequence: CASGTGQSYEQYF. CDR3 sequence (DNA): TGCGCCAGCGGAACGGGACAGTCCTACGAGCAGTACTTC. This rearrangement joins TRBV10-2 to TRBJ2-7; 7 bases match TRBD1. V lost 8 bases, J lost 1 base, and 5 bases stayed unmatched. The CDR3 consists of 13 residues. The germline CDR1 and CDR2 sequences are WSHSY and SAAADI.

The V call is TRBV11-2, the J call TRBJ2-1; 12 bases map to TRBD2. V lost 5 bases, J lost 9 bases, and 11 bases stayed unmatched. Germline-derived CDR1 and CDR2 are SGHAT and FQNNGV. The CDR3 is made up of 16 amino acids. Here the CDR3 DNA reads TGTGCCAGCAGCCCGAACCCTAGCGGGAGGGCCGGTGAGCAGTTCTTC. Translated: CASSPNPSGRAGEQFF.

This clone occurred a few times. Mismatch with germline at one junction end may stem from a read error. The J gene is TRBJ2-3, the V gene TRBV4-2; 10 positions match TRBD2. The CDR3 totals 17 residues. CDR1 LGHNA and CDR2 YNFKEQ come from the germline V gene. In DNA, the CDR3 is TGTGCCAGCAGCCAAGAGTTACTAGCGGGGCTCACACATACGCAGTATTTT. It encodes CASSQELLAGLTHTQYF.

The rearrangement uses TRBV7-2 and TRBJ1-2; D ambiguous. V lost 5 bases, J lost 4 bases, and 17 bases lay in between. The CDR3 length is 15 residues. From germline, CDR1 is SGHTA and CDR2 FQGNSA. The CDR3 nucleotides read TGTGCCAGCAGCCCCTCAACATTGGACGGCTATGGCTACACCTTC. Its translation is CASSPSTLDGYGYTF.

Of note for this clone: The junction departs from the called germline gene at one end, perhaps through a read error. V usage is TRBV19 and J usage is TRBJ2-5; tentatively, D is TRBD1 or TRBD2 (5 bases each). This CDR3 has 13 residues. Germline values: CDR1 LNHDA, CDR2 SQIVND (reference sequence). The CDR3 DNA is TGTGCCAGTAGTGGGACGGCGAGAGAGCCCCAGTACTTC. This encodes CASSGTAREPQYF.

This chain uses TRBV12-5 with TRBJ2-1; 8 positions match TRBD2. The CDR3 spans 15 residues. Per germline, CDR1 LGHNT and CDR2 FRNRAP. Losses at the gene ends were 3 bases for V and 2 bases for J; bases not matched to a gene: 3. DNA for the CDR3: TGTGCTAGTGGTTTCGGGCGGGAGGCCTACAATGAGCAGTTCTTC. Its translation is CASGFGREAYNEQFF.

The CDR3 here is CASSSNPTDMNTEAFF. CDR3 nucleotide sequence: TGTGCCAGCAGTTCAAACCCGACAGACATGAACACTGAAGCTTTCTTT. The chain carries TRBV11-2 and TRBJ1-1; the D gene is possibly TRBD1 (5 bases). Germline V gene data show CDR1 as SGHAT and CDR2 as FQNNGV. This CDR3 comprises 16 residues. V lost 6 bases to trimming and J lost 0 bases, with 17 bases between them.

The J gene is TRBJ1-4, the V gene TRBV5-5; perhaps TRBD1 as D (5 bases). The CDR3 runs to 15 residues. Germline assignment: CDR1 SGHKS and CDR2 YYEKEE (reference sequence). V gave up 2 bases and J gave up 0 bases, with 8 bases separating them. This CDR3 reads CASSFRQSTNEKLFF. The CDR3 DNA reads TGTGCCAGCAGCTTCCGACAGTCAACTAATGAAAAACTGTTTTTT.